This record covers a single T cell receptor (beta chain). The junction does not match germline at one end; this may be a read error. The data were obtained in a study of tumor-infiltrating lymphocytes in primary liver carcinoma. Across the study: Sample yields, roughly 3.65 to 7.13 million productive TCRbeta reads, were similar across the tissue types.

The CDR3 length is 15 residues. The germline gives CDR1 SGHNT, CDR2 YYREEE (reference sequence). TCR beta cDNA was made from 400 to 500 ng total RNA with a constant-region primer. Nested multiplex PCR, run for three rounds with slightly modified ARM-PCR, yielded TCR beta libraries. TRBV1-TRBV30 forward and Cbeta reverse primers drove the first two roughly 10-cycle rounds. TCRdb fed the multiplex PCR reads into MiXCR, producing one record per CDR3 protein. In the table there are more than 85,000 distinct CDR3 sequences, roughly four fifths of which are singletons. Between about 17 and 34 mg of unsorted bulk tissue served as the source from which RNA and DNA were co-extracted.

Sample: liver tumor tissue from sampling region 3. Subset indicated: tumor region T3, left-lateral pole. The source of this sequence is a man aged 35 to 55 with primary liver carcinoma and hepatitis B virus infection. This chain uses TRBV5-4 with TRBJ2-7; no reliable D call. CDR3 bases: TGTGCCAACAGCTTGTTCGGTGGCCCCTACTACGAGCAGTACTTC. Protein: CANSLFGGPYYEQYF.